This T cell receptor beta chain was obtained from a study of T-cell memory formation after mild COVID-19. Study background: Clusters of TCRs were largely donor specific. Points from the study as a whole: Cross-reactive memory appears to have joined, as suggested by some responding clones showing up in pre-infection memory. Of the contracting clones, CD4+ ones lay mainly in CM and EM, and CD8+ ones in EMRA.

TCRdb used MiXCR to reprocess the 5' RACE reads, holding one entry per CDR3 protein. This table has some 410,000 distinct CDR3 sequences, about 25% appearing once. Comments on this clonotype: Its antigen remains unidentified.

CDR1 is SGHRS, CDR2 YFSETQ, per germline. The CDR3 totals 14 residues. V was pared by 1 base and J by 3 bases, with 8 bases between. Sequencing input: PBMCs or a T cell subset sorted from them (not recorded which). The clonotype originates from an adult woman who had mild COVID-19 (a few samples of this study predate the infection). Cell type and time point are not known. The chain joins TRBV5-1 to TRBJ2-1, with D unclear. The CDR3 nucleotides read TGCGCCAGCAGCTTGATACCCGACTACAATGAGCAGTTCTTC. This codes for CASSLIPDYNEQFF.